This T cell receptor (beta chain) came from a study of T cells in Graves' hyperthyroidism and ophthalmopathy. This CDR3 is 15 amino acids long. The germline V gene has CDR1 MNHNS and CDR2 SASEGT. J lost 5 bases, V lost 6 bases, and 5 bases had no gene match. TCR beta CDR3 regions were amplified from RNA transcripts. RT-PCR in the first round (using the HTBI primer set) targeted the TCR CDR3. TCRdb itself ran the multiplex PCR reads through MiXCR, one entry per CDR3 protein. Here the sample spans hundreds of thousands of distinct CDR3 sequences, around 20% being singletons. The sequenced sample consisted of blood. This sequence originates from a woman aged 45-60 years with Graves' hyperthyroidism that later progressed to Graves' ophthalmopathy. V is TRBV6-1 and J is TRBJ1-6, with TRBD1 matching over 9 bases. CDR3 in DNA: TGTGCCAGCAGCCTCCGGGACAGGGATAATTCACCCCTCCACTTT. It codes for CASSLRDRDNSPLHF.